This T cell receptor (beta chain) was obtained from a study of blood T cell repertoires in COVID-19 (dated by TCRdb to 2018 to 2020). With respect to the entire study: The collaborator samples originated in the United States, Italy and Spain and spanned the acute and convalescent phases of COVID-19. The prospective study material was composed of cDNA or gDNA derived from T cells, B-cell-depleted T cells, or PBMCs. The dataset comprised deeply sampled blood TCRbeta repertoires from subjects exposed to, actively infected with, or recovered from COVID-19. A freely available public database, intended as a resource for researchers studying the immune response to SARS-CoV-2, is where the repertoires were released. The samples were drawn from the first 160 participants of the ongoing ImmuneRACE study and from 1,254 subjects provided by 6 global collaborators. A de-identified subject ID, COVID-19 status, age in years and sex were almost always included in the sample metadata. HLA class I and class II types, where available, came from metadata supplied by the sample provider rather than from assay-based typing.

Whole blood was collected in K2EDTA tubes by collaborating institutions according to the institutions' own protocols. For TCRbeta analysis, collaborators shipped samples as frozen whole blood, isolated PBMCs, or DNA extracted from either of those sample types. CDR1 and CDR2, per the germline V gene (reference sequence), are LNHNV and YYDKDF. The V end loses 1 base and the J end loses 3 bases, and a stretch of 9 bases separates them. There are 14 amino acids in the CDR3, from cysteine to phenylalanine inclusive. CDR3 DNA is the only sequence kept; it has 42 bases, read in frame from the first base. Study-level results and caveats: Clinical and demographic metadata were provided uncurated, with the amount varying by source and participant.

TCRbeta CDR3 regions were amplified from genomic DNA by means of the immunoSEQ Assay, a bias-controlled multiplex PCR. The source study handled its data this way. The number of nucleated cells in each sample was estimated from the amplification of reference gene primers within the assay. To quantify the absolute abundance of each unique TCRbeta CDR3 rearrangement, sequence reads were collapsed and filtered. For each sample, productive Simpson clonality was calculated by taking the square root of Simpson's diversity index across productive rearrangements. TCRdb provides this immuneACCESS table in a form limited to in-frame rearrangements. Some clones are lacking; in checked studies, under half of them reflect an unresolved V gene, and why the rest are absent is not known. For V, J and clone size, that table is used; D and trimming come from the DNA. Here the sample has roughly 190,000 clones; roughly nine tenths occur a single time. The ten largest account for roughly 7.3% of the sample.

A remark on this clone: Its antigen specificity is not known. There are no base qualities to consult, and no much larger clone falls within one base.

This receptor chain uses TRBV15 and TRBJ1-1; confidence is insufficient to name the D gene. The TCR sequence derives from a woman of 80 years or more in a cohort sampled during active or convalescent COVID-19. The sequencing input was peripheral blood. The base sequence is TGTGCCACCAGCAGAGCAGCGTCGGACACTGAAGCTTTCTTT. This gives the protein CATSRAASDTEAFF.